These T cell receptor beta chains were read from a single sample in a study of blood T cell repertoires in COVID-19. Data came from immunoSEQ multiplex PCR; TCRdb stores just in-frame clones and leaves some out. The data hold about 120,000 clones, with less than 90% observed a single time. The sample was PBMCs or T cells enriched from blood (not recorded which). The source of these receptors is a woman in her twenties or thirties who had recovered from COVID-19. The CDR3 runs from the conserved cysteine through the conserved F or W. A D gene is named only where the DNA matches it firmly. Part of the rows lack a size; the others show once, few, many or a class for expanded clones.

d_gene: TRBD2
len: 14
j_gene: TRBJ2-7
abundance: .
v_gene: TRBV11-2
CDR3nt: TGTGCCAGCAGCCTCGCTGGACTAGCGGGCGAGCAGTACTTC
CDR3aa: CASSLAGLAGEQYF

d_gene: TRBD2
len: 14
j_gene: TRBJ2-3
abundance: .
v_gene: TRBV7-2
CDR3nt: TGTGCCAGCAGCCCTAGCGGGGCCACAGATACGCAGTATTTT
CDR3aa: CASSPSGATDTQYF

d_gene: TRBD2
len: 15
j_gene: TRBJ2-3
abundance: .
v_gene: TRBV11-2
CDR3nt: TGTGCGGCTTCCCTGACTAGCTCCTGGGCAGATACGCAGTATTTT
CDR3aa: CAASLTSSWADTQYF

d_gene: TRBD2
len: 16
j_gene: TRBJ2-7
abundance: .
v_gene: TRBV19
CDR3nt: TGTGCCAGTAGTCCCCGACTAGCGGGAGGTGTCTACGAGCAGTACTTC
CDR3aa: CASSPRLAGGVYEQYF

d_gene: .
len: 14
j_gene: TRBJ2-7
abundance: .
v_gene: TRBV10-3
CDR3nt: TGTGCCATCAGTGAACCCGGGGTATCCTACGAGCAGTACTTC
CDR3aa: CAISEPGVSYEQYF

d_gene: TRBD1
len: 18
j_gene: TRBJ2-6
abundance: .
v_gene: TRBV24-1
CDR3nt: TGTGCCACCAGTGAGCCGACAGGGGGTGACGTGGGGGCCAACGTCCTGACTTTC
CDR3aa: CATSEPTGGDVGANVLTF

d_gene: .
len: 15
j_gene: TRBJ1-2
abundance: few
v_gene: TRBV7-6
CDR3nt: TGTGCCAGCAGCTTGGTGCAGGCTTCTAACTATGGCTACACCTTC
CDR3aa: CASSLVQASNYGYTF

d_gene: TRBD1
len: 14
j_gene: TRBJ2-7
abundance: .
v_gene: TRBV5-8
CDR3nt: TGTGCCAGCAACAGGGGGCCGAGCTCCTACGAGCAGTACTTC
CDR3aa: CASNRGPSSYEQYF

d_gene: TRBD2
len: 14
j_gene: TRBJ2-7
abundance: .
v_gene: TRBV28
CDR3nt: TGTGCCAGCATACCGGGAGGCCTACAATACGAGCAGTACTTC
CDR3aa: CASIPGGLQYEQYF

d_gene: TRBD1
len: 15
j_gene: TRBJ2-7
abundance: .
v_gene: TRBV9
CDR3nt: TGTGCCAGCAGCCCTACCCCGGGACAGAGCTACGAGCAGTACTTC
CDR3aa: CASSPTPGQSYEQYF

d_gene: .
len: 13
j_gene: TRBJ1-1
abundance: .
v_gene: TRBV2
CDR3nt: TGTGCCAGCAGATCAGACAGGTACACTGAAGCTTTCTTT
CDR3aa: CASRSDRYTEAFF

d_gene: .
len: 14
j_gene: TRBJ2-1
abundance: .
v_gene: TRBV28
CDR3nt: TGTGCCAGCAGTCCCTCAATAGAATACAATGAGCAGTTCTTC
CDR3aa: CASSPSIEYNEQFF

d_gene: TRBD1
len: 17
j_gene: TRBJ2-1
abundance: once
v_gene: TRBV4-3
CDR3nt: TGCGCCAGCAGCCAACAATCCGGGACAGGGGTTAGGGATGAGCAGTTCTTC
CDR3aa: CASSQQSGTGVRDEQFF

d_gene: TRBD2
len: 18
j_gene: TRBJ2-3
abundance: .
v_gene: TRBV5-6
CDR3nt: TGTGCCAGCAGCATGTACTCCTTAGCGGGCCTAGGCACAGATACGCAGTATTTT
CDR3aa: CASSMYSLAGLGTDTQYF

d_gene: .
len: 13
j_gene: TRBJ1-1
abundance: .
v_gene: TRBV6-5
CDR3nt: TGTGCCAGCAGTCCAGGGTGGGGCACTGAAGCTTTCTTT
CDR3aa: CASSPGWGTEAFF

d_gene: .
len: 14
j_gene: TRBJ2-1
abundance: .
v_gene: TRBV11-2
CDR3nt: TGTGCCAGCAGCACCCGACTGGCGACCAATGAGCAGTTCTTC
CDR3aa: CASSTRLATNEQFF

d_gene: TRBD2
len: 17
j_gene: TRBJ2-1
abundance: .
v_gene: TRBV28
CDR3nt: TGTGCCAGCAGTTTAAGGTGGCTAGCGGGAGGTCGAGGTGAGCAGTTCTTC
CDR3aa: CASSLRWLAGGRGEQFF

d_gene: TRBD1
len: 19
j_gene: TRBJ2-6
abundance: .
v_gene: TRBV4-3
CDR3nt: TGCGCCAGCAGCCAAGGGGGCCAGGGGGTAGGCTCTGGGGCCAACGTCCTGACTTTC
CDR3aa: CASSQGGQGVGSGANVLTF

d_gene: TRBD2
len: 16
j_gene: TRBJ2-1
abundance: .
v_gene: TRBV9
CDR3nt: TGTGCCAGCAGCGTAGCAGGGACTAGCGGTATCAATGAGCAGTTCTTC
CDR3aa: CASSVAGTSGINEQFF

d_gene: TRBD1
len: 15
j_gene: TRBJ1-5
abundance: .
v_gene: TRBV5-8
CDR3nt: TGTGCCAGCAGGCCGGGACAGACGAACAATCAGCCCCAGCATTTT
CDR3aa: CASRPGQTNNQPQHF

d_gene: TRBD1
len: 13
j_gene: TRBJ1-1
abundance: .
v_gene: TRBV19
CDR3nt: TGTGCCAGCATGGACAGGGGGCTCACTGAAGCTTTCTTT
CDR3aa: CASMDRGLTEAFF

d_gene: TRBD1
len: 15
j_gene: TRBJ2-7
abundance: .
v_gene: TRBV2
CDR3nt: TGTGCCAGCAGCGAGGACAGGGGACATACCTACGAGCAGTACTTC
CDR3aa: CASSEDRGHTYEQYF

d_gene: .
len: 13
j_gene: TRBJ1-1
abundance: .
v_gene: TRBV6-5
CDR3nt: TGTGCCAGCAGTCCGCGGGCCTCAGCCGAAGCTTTCTTT
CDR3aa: CASSPRASAEAFF

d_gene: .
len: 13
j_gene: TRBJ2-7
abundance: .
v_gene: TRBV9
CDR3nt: TGTGCCAGCAGCGTAGCAGACTCCTACGAGCAGTACTTC
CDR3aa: CASSVADSYEQYF

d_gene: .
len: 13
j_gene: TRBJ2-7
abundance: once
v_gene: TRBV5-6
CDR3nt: TGTGCCAGCAGCTGGGGAAAGGGGTACGAGCAGTACTTC
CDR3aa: CASSWGKGYEQYF

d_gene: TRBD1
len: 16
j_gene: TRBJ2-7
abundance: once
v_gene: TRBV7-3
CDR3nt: TGTGCCAGCCCGACAGGGAGTTCCCCTCCTACGGACGAGCAGTACTTC
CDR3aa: CASPTGSSPPTDEQYF

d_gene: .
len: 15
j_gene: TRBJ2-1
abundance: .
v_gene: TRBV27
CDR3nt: TGTGCCAGCAGTTTATCGTGGGGGAGGTTTAATGAGCAGTTCTTC
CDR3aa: CASSLSWGRFNEQFF

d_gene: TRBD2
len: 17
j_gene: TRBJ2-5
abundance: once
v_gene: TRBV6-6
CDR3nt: TGTGCCAGCAGTCTCAGCGGACTAGCGGGGGGGCAAGAGACCCAGTACTTC
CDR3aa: CASSLSGLAGGQETQYF

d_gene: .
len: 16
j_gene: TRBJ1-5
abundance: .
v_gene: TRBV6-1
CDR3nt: TGTGCCAGCAGTGACAGGTTCGGATATAGCAATCAGCCCCAGCATTTT
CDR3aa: CASSDRFGYSNQPQHF

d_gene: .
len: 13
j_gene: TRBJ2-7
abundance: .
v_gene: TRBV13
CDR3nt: TGTGCCAGCAGCTTAAGAGGGAACTACGAGCAGTACTTC
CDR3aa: CASSLRGNYEQYF

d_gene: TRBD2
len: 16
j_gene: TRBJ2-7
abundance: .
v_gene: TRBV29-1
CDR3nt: TGCAGCGTAGGGCTAGAGCGGGGCAAGACGTCCTACGAGCAGTACTTC
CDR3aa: CSVGLERGKTSYEQYF